This section outlines one T cell receptor (beta chain) sequence together with its context. Treatment here: randomized to nivolumab then ipilimumab (arm A) or the reverse (arm B). Repertoires were generated with immunoSEQ multiplex PCR, while TCRdb's copy carries only in-frame clones and drops some. The table records 4,500 to 6,000 clones, around four fifths of them present only once. The sample originates from a study of sequential checkpoint blockade in melanoma. Across the study: After both sequences, patients received maintenance nivolumab.

There are 15 residues in the CDR3. Losses at the gene ends were 2 bases for V and 5 bases for J; bases not matched to a gene: 4. From germline, CDR1 is ENHRY and CDR2 SYGVKD. Sequencing used CD8+ T cells sorted from blood (inferred from file names), obtained from a patient given nivolumab and ipilimumab in sequence. J is TRBJ1-1 and V is TRBV10-3; the match to TRBD1 covers 11 bases. The receptor was derived from a human donor with melanoma. The CDR3 DNA sequence: TGTGCCATCAGTGAGCCGGACAGGGGGCGGACTGAAGCTTTCTTT. Amino acids: CAISEPDRGRTEAFF.